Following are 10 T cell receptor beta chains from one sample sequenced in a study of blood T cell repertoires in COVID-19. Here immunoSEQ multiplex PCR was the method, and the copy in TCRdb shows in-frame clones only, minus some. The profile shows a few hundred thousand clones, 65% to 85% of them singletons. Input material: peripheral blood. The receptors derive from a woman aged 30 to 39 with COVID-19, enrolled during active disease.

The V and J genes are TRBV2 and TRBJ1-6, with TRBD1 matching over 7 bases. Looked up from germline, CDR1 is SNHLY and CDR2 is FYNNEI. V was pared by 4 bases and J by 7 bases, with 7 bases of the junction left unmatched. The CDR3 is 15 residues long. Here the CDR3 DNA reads TGTGCCAGCAGTGGAGGACAGGCAGGGAATTCACCCCTCCACTTT. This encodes CASSGGQAGNSPLHF. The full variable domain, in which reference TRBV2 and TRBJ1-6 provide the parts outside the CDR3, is EPEVTQTPSHQVTQMGQEVILRCVPISNHLYFYWYRQILGQKVEFLVSFYNNEISEKSEIFDDQFSVERPDGSNFTLKIRSTKLEDSAMYFCASSGGQAGNSPLHFGNGTRLTVT.

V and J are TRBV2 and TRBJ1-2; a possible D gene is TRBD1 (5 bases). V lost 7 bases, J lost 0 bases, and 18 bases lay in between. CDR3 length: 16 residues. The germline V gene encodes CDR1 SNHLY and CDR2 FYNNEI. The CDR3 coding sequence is TGTGCCAGCACACCCACGGGGGATCACTCTAACTATGGCTACACCTTC. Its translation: CASTPTGDHSNYGYTF.

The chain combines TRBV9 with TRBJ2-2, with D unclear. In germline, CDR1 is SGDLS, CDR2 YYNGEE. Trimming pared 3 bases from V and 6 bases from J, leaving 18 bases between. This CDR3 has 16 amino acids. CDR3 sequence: CASSAMSPIEAGELFF. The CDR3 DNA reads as TGTGCCAGCAGCGCTATGTCACCGATAGAGGCCGGGGAGCTGTTTTTT.

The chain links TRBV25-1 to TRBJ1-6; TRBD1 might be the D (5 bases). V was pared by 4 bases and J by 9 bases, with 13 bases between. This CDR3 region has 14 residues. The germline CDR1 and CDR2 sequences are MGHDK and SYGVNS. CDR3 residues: CASSVTGGGSPLHF. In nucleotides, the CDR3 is TGTGCCAGCAGTGTAACCGGGGGGGGTTCACCCCTCCACTTT.

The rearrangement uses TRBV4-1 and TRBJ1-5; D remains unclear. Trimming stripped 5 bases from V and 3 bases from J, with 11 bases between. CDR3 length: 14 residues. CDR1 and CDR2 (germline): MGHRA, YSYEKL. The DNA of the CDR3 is TGCGCCAGCAGCAACCGGGATTACAATCAGCCCCAGCATTTT. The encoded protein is CASSNRDYNQPQHF.

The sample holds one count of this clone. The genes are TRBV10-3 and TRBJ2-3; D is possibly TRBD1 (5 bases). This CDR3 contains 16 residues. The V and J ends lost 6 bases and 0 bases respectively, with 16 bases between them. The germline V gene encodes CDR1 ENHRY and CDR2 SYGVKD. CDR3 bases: TGTGCCATCAGAAAAGACAGCCACTCAAGCACAGATACGCAGTATTTT. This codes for CAIRKDSHSSTDTQYF.

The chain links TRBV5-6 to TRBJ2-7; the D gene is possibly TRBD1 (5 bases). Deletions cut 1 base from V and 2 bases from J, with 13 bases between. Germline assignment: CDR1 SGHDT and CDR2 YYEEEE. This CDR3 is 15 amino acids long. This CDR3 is CASSLFWQGTYEQYF. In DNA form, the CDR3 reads TGTGCCAGCAGCTTGTTTTGGCAGGGAACCTACGAGCAGTACTTC.

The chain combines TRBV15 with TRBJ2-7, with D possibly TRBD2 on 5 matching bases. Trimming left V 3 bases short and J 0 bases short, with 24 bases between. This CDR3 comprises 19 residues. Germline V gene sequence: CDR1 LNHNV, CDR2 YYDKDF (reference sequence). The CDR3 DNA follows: TGTGCCACCAGCAGGTTGTCAGCGGACGGACTCAGAAGCTCCTACGAGCAGTACTTC. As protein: CATSRLSADGLRSSYEQYF.

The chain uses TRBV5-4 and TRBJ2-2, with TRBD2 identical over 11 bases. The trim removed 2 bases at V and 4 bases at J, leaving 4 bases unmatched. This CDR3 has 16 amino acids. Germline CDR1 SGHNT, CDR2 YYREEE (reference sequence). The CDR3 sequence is CASSFPSGGSTGELFF. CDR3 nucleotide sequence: TGTGCCAGCAGCTTTCCTAGCGGGGGGTCCACCGGGGAGCTGTTTTTT.

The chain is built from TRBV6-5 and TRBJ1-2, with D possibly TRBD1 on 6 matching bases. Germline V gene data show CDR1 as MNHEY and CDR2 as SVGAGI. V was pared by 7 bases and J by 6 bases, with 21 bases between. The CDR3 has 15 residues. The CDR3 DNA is TGTGCCAGCACGACCGTGGGGGCGGTGTCGGATGGCTACACCTTC. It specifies CASTTVGAVSDGYTF.